This T cell receptor beta chain was captured by sequencing in a study of beta chain features in type 1 diabetes. Germline V gene sequence: CDR1 KGHSH, CDR2 LQKENI. There are 12 residues in the CDR3. V dropped 2 bases and J dropped 9 bases, with 8 bases sitting between them. The investigators reverse transcribed all of the isolated RNA, so they sequenced expressed TCRB transcripts. Data came from immunoSEQ multiplex PCR; TCRdb stores just in-frame clones and leaves some out. This sample carries about 330,000 clones, roughly 11% of them seen once, and the ten largest clones take about 0.014%. The sample consisted of naive CD4+ T cells from blood. J is TRBJ2-1 and V is TRBV18, with D uncertain. This TCR was sampled from a woman younger than 45 in good health. The CDR3 sequence is CASSPSSVEQFF. The CDR3, as DNA: TGTGCCAGCTCACCATCGAGTGTTGAGCAGTTCTTC.